The 19 T cell receptor beta chains presented below share a single source sample, sequenced in a study of T cells in Graves' hyperthyroidism and ophthalmopathy. RNA transcripts gave rise to amplified TCR beta CDR3 regions. HTBI primers were employed in a first-round RT-PCR of the TCR CDR3. Using its own MiXCR run on the multiplex PCR reads, TCRdb lists one record per CDR3 protein. The sample lists roughly 360,000 distinct CDR3 sequences, 13% occurring once. Sequenced: blood. The origin of the receptors is a young man with Graves' hyperthyroidism that later progressed to Graves' ophthalmopathy.

This clonotype was detected ten times or more. CDR3: CASSENLGVGYEQYF. CDR3 bases: TGTGCCAGCAGTGAGAACCTCGGGGTGGGCTACGAGCAGTACTTC. The chain couples TRBV2 to TRBJ2-7, with D maybe TRBD2 (5 bases). CDR3 length: 15 residues. In germline, CDR1 is SNHLY, CDR2 FYNNEI. Trimming stripped 3 bases from V and 3 bases from J, with 15 bases between.

This clonotype was picked up many times. This chain links TRBV24-1 with TRBJ1-2, with 8 bases fitting TRBD1. This CDR3 is built from 16 residues. Germline V gene sequence: CDR1 KGHDR, CDR2 SFDVKD. Trimming cost V 6 bases and J 4 bases; bases outside gene matches: 12. The CDR3 region has the DNA TGTGCCACCAGTTCCGGACAGGGCCCCTCCTTCTATGGCTACACCTTC. This sequence encodes CATSSGQGPSFYGYTF.

Many counts were recorded for this clonotype. The rearrangement joins TRBV2 to TRBJ2-2; 8 bases are shared with TRBD2. Trimming at V came to 2 bases and at J to 1 base, leaving 3 bases not matched to a gene. This CDR3 contains 16 residues. Germline CDR1 and CDR2: SNHLY and FYNNEI. DNA of the CDR3: TGTGCCAGCAGTGAATTTCTAGCGGGGAACACCGGGGAGCTGTTTTTT. This sequence encodes CASSEFLAGNTGELFF.

This clonotype was counted only a few times. At one end the junction does not follow the germline gene, possibly because of a read error. The chain recombines TRBV12-3 or TRBV12-4 with TRBJ2-3; D not resolved. CDR3 length: 14 amino acids. The CDR3 reads CASSLGRASDTQYF. CDR3 DNA sequence: TGTGCCAGCAGCTTAGGACGGGCTTCAGATACGCAGTATTTT.

This clonotype showed up many times. This chain connects TRBV5-1 to TRBJ2-1, with D perhaps TRBD1 (5 bases). Germline CDR1 reads SGHRS; CDR2 reads YFSETQ. The CDR3 is 15 residues long. The V end lost 4 bases, the J end lost 3 bases, and 14 bases lay between the germline ends. The CDR3 DNA reads TGCGCCAGCAGCGTGACAGAACCGCGCTACAATGAGCAGTTCTTC. Translating gives CASSVTEPRYNEQFF. Using reference TRBV5-1 and TRBJ2-1 for the parts outside the CDR3, the full variable domain is KAGVTQTPRYLIKTRGQQVTLSCSPISGHRSVSWYQQTPGQGLQFLFEYFSETQRNKGNFPGRFSGRQFSNSRSEMNVSTLELGDSALYLCASSVTEPRYNEQFFGPGTRLTVL.

This clonotype was found many times. The rearrangement links TRBV5-1 to TRBJ1-4; TRBD1 aligns across 7 bases. With V trimmed by 4 bases and J by 4 bases, 4 bases remained unmatched. The CDR3 is 14 amino acids. CDR1 and CDR2 from the germline V gene are SGHRS and YFSETQ. CDR3 bases: TGCGCCAGCAGCCGAAACAGGGGTAATGAAAAACTGTTTTTT. It translates to CASSRNRGNEKLFF. Supplemented by reference TRBV5-1 and TRBJ1-4, the full variable domain reads KAGVTQTPRYLIKTRGQQVTLSCSPISGHRSVSWYQQTPGQGLQFLFEYFSETQRNKGNFPGRFSGRQFSNSRSEMNVSTLELGDSALYLCASSRNRGNEKLFFGSGTQLSVL.

This clonotype was picked up many times. The chain joins TRBV27 to TRBJ1-1, with a tentative D call TRBD1 (5 bases). The CDR3 is made up of 15 amino acids. V lost 2 bases and J 5 bases, leaving 15 bases between the germline ends. CDR1 and CDR2 from the germline V gene are MNHEY and SMNVEV (reference sequence). CDR3 bases: TGTGCCAGCAGTTTACCTCAGGGAACTAATACTGAAGCTTTCTTT. Protein sequence: CASSLPQGTNTEAFF.

This clonotype showed up many times. J is TRBJ2-7 and V is TRBV28; no clear D. CDR3 length: 12 amino acids. V was trimmed by 1 base and J by 4 bases, leaving 5 bases between them. Germline V gene sequence: CDR1 MDHEN, CDR2 SYDVKM. The CDR3 nucleotides are TGTGCCAGCAGTTTATCAAAGTACGAGCAGTACTTC. It translates to CASSLSKYEQYF.

This clonotype was seen many times. The V call is TRBV5-1, the J call TRBJ1-1, with D unresolved. The CDR3 has 13 amino acids. V was trimmed by 4 bases and J by 2 bases, leaving 9 bases between them. Germline loops: CDR1 SGHRS, CDR2 YFSETQ. The CDR3: CASSRQRNTEAFF. CDR3 coding DNA: TGCGCCAGCAGCCGGCAGAGAAACACTGAAGCTTTCTTT.

This clonotype was seen ten or more times. This chain connects TRBV7-9 to TRBJ1-1; 8 bases are a match to TRBD1. V lost 5 bases and J lost 1; bases outside the gene matches: 12. Germline V lookup: CDR1 SEHNR, CDR2 FQNEAQ (reference sequence). The CDR3 sequence is 17 residues long. CDR3 protein: CASSARTGSPTNTEAFF. The CDR3 coding sequence is TGTGCCAGCAGCGCCCGGACAGGGAGTCCCACGAACACTGAAGCTTTCTTT. The whole variable domain, filled in from reference TRBV7-9 and TRBJ1-1, reads DTGVSQNPRHKITKRGQNVTFRCDPISEHNRLYWYRQTLGQGPEFLTYFQNEAQLEKSRLLSDRFSAERPKGSFSTLEIQRTEQGDSAMYLCASSARTGSPTNTEAFFGQGTRLTVV.

The chain couples TRBV5-1 to TRBJ1-5; D perhaps matches TRBD1 (6 bases). Trimming took off 0 bases at V and 8 bases at J, with 15 bases between the two ends. The V gene's germline CDR1 is SGHRS and CDR2 YFSETQ. This CDR3 has 15 residues. CDR3 amino acids: CASSLAGAGDEPQHF. CDR3 sequence (DNA): TGCGCCAGCAGCTTGGCGGGGGCAGGGGACGAGCCCCAGCATTTT.

CDR3 nucleotides: TGTGCCAGCAGCGTAGACGGCAGGGGGTACTTAGATACGCAGTATTTT. Protein product: CASSVDGRGYLDTQYF. The rearrangement joins TRBV9 to TRBJ2-3; 7 bases align to TRBD1. This CDR3 has 16 residues. Looked up from germline, CDR1 is SGDLS and CDR2 is YYNGEE. V dropped 0 bases and J dropped 5; count of bases not matched to a gene: 9.

This clonotype has at least ten counts. The chain recombines TRBV28 with TRBJ2-7; D gene unclear. Trimming took off 6 bases at V and 6 bases at J, with 6 bases between the two ends. CDR1 MDHEN and CDR2 SYDVKM come from the germline V gene. The CDR3 length is 10 residues. The chain's CDR3 is CASRFLEQYF. CDR3 coding DNA: TGTGCCAGCAGGTTTCTCGAGCAGTACTTC.

This clonotype was observed many times. This sequence joins TRBV28 and TRBJ1-2; the D gene is possibly TRBD1 (6 bases). V lost 3 bases and J 8 bases, leaving 13 bases between the germline ends. Germline loops: CDR1 MDHEN, CDR2 SYDVKM. The CDR3 is 13 residues long. CDR3 protein: CASSFTGLLGYTF. CDR3 bases: TGTGCCAGCAGTTTTACAGGGTTGTTAGGCTACACCTTC.

This clonotype was counted a few times. The chain combines TRBV29-1 with TRBJ1-4, with a tentative D call TRBD1 (5 bases). Germline CDR1 and CDR2: SQVTM and ANQGSEA. Trimming shortened V by 5 bases and J by 3 bases, and 10 bases separated the two germline ends. CDR3 length: 13 residues. The CDR3 spells CSVPGRPNEKLFF. In nucleotides, the CDR3 is TGCAGCGTTCCAGGGAGGCCTAATGAAAAACTGTTTTTT.

In this sample, this clonotype turned up a few times. This chain joins TRBV20-1 and TRBJ1-2, with 9 bases identical to TRBD1. The trim removed 6 bases at V and 4 bases at J, leaving 9 bases unmatched. Germline V gives CDR1 DFQATT, CDR2 SNEGSKA (reference sequence). The CDR3 runs 14 residues. CDR3 protein: CSAVDSGQGYGYTF. CDR3 coding DNA: TGCAGTGCCGTCGATTCGGGACAGGGCTATGGCTACACCTTC.

This clonotype was observed at least ten times. This chain joins TRBV29-1 and TRBJ2-7; TRBD2 aligns across 7 bases. Germline assignment: CDR1 SQVTM and CDR2 ANQGSEA. V lost 6 bases and J lost 4; bases outside the gene matches: 9. The CDR3 covers 13 residues. The CDR3 sequence is CSVAGPGGYEQYF. DNA for the CDR3: TGCAGCGTCGCCGGACCCGGGGGGTACGAGCAGTACTTC.

This clonotype has at least ten counts. The DNA of the CDR3 is TGTGCCAGCAGCTTAGATCTAAGGAGTAGTGAAAAACTGTTTTTT. Translating gives CASSLDLRSSEKLFF. The J gene is TRBJ1-4, the V gene TRBV11-2; unclear D gene. Germline V gene lookup returns CDR1 SGHAT and CDR2 FQNNGV. The CDR3 covers 15 residues. Trimming removed 0 bases at V and 7 bases at J, with 12 bases between.

The genes are TRBV29-1 and TRBJ2-5; D is ambiguous. This CDR3 comprises 10 residues. The V gene's germline CDR1 is SQVTM and CDR2 ANQGSEA. Trimming took off 7 bases at V and 3 bases at J, with 6 bases between the two ends. The CDR3 sequence is CSDLKETQYF. CDR3 nucleotide sequence: TGCAGCGACCTGAAAGAGACCCAGTACTTC.